This T cell receptor beta chain was sequenced in a study of blood T cell repertoires in COVID-19. Study-wide background: The analysed material was cDNA or gDNA that came from T cells, B-cell-depleted T cells, or PBMCs.

Under the authors' procedure: The assay estimated nucleated cells by amplifying reference gene primers. The table came from immunoSEQ multiplex PCR; TCRdb's copy has only in-frame clones and leaves some out. The DNA gave D and trimming, while V, J and clone size come from that table. The repertoire holds some 120,000 clones, with roughly 90% as singletons. Trimming took 6 bases from V and 8 from J; bases not matched to a gene: 5. CDR1 and CDR2 from the germline V gene are SNHLY and FYNNEI. CDR3 length: 15 residues. The sample consisted of peripheral blood. The sequence came from a man over 45 with acute or convalescent COVID-19. The chain uses TRBV2 and TRBJ2-1; 15 nucleotides agree with TRBD2. CDR3 in amino acids: CASRLGLAGGDEQFF. The CDR3 coding sequence is TGTGCCAGCAGACTGGGACTAGCGGGGGGAGATGAGCAGTTCTTC.